Following are 28 T cell receptor beta chains from one sample sequenced in a study of CD8 T cells in Susac syndrome (dated by TCRdb to the late 2010s). Receptors were amplified or captured by the immunoSEQ multiplex PCR assay. RNA was extracted with the RNeasy kit and 0.5 to 1 ug was reverse transcribed using random hexamers. TCRdb handled the public reads itself, with Q25 trimming in fastp and clone calling in MiXCR, and kept productive beta chains. Each CDR3 protein appears once, grouped with its most common genes and DNA. For this sample there are 120,000 to 150,000 distinct CDR3 sequences; less than 95% appear just once. Together, the top ten hold about 0.076% of the sample. The sequenced sample was CD4+ T cells from PBMCs. These receptors were taken from a human donor in good health.

The rearrangement uses TRBV20-1 and TRBJ1-4; 9 positions agree with TRBD1. The germline gives CDR1 DFQATT, CDR2 SNEGSKA (reference sequence). V shed 3 bases, J shed 7 bases, and the junction held 9 bases outside the gene matches. The CDR3 is made up of 15 amino acids. CDR3 in DNA: TGCAGTGCTAGGGCTCCCGGGACAGGGCTTGAAAAACTGTTTTTT. Translating it yields CSARAPGTGLEKLFF.

The chain employs TRBV5-1 and TRBJ2-7; a weak D match, TRBD2 (6 bases). Germline CDR1 and CDR2: SGHRS and YFSETQ. This CDR3 region has 15 residues. V dropped 2 bases and J dropped 3 bases, with 15 bases sitting between them. The CDR3 region is CASSLAAGGDYEQYF. CDR3 coding DNA: TGCGCCAGCAGCTTAGCAGCGGGCGGCGACTACGAGCAGTACTTC.

This chain connects TRBV7-3 to TRBJ2-2; the D is unclear. The CDR3 contains 13 residues. V was cut by 2 bases and J by 5 bases, with 6 bases left in between. Germline V gene lookup returns CDR1 SGHTA and CDR2 FQGTGA. The CDR3: CASSLDGTGELFF. In DNA, the CDR3 is TGTGCCAGCAGCTTAGACGGTACCGGGGAGCTGTTTTTT. The variable domain in full, completed from reference TRBV7-3 and TRBJ2-2, reads GAGVSQTPSNKVTEKGKYVELRCDPISGHTALYWYRQSLGQGPEFLIYFQGTGAADDSGLPNDRFFAVRPEGSVSTLKIQRTERGDSAVYLCASSLDGTGELFFGEGSRLTVL.

The chain uses TRBV2 and TRBJ2-7; D is possibly TRBD2 (6 bases). The ends were cut back, 8 bases at V and 2 bases at J, with 16 bases in the middle. The germline V gene has CDR1 SNHLY and CDR2 FYNNEI. The CDR3 contains 14 residues. DNA for the CDR3: TGTGCCAGCGTTCTTTCCGGGAGACCCTACGAGCAGTACTTC. Its protein is CASVLSGRPYEQYF. Full variable domain (outside the CDR3, taken from reference TRBV2 and TRBJ2-7): EPEVTQTPSHQVTQMGQEVILRCVPISNHLYFYWYRQILGQKVEFLVSFYNNEISEKSEIFDDQFSVERPDGSNFTLKIRSTKLEDSAMYFCASVLSGRPYEQYFGPGTRLTVT.

The rearrangement joins TRBV30 to TRBJ1-1, with D unclear. Germline loops: CDR1 GTSNPN, CDR2 SVGIG (reference sequence). This CDR3 region has 13 residues. V lost 4 bases and J lost 10, with 19 bases in between. CDR3 loop: CAWNAGTAVRAFF. The CDR3 DNA is TGTGCCTGGAACGCGGGCACTGCTGTTCGAGCTTTCTTT.

The chain carries TRBV3-1 and TRBJ2-1, with TRBD2 identical over 12 bases. This CDR3 is built from 15 residues. Germline CDR1 is LGHDT and CDR2 is YNNKEL (reference sequence). V lost 1 base to trimming and J lost 9 bases; unmatched junction nucleotides: 4. This CDR3 reads CASSQGLAGVGEQFF. CDR3 DNA: TGTGCCAGCAGCCAAGGACTAGCGGGAGTGGGTGAGCAGTTCTTC.

This sequence joins TRBV29-1 and TRBJ2-7, with TRBD1 as a possible D gene (5 bases). V lost 7 bases and J 1 base, leaving 11 bases between the germline ends. CDR1 and CDR2 (germline): SQVTM, ANQGSEA. The CDR3 contains 12 residues. The CDR3 DNA reads as TGCAGCGCCTCCGACAGTTCCTACGAGCAGTACTTC. Protein: CSASDSSYEQYF.

The chain employs TRBV7-3 and TRBJ2-3; perhaps TRBD2 as D (5 bases). This CDR3 spans 13 amino acids. The germline CDR1 and CDR2 sequences are SGHTA and FQGTGA. V was clipped by 6 bases and J by 3 bases, with 10 bases between them. The CDR3 bases are TGTGCCAGCAGATTGACTACAACAGATACGCAGTATTTT. Protein product: CASRLTTTDTQYF.

This clonotype has just one count. The chain uses TRBV2 and TRBJ1-5; D gene unclear. This CDR3 has 15 residues. Trimming took 5 bases from V and 4 from J, leaving 15 bases between them. Germline V gene sequence: CDR1 SNHLY, CDR2 FYNNEI. CDR3 coding DNA: TGTGCCAGCAGTCCCGACGGAGGCGGGAATCAGCCCCAGCATTTT. This translates into CASSPDGGGNQPQHF.

This chain links TRBV6-6 with TRBJ2-7; 10 bases are a match to TRBD1. Trimming removed 5 bases from V and 9 bases from J; junction bases left unmatched: 10. CDR1 and CDR2 (germline): MNHNY, SVGAGI (reference sequence). The CDR3 is 14 residues long. The CDR3, as DNA: TGTGCCAGCAGTCCCGGACAGGGGGGAACACGGCAGTACTTC. It is translated as CASSPGQGGTRQYF.

This chain connects TRBV7-2 to TRBJ2-1, with TRBD1 as a possible D gene (6 bases). Trimming took 3 bases from V and 3 from J, leaving 9 bases between them. Germline V gene data show CDR1 as SGHTA and CDR2 as FQGNSA. The CDR3 totals 14 residues. The CDR3 nucleotides read TGTGCCAGCAGCTTCGGACAGATCTACAATGAGCAGTTCTTC. The encoded protein is CASSFGQIYNEQFF.

The chain employs TRBV6-6 and TRBJ1-1, with D perhaps TRBD1 (6 bases). The germline V and J ends were trimmed by 6 bases and 3 bases, with 14 bases remaining between them. Per the germline V gene, CDR1 is MNHNY and CDR2 is SVGAGI (reference sequence). The CDR3 contains 14 residues. This CDR3 reads CASRQGRSYTEAFF. In nucleotides, the CDR3 is TGTGCCAGCAGACAGGGAAGAAGCTACACTGAAGCTTTCTTT.

V is TRBV15 and J is TRBJ2-1; 9 bases are shared with TRBD1. The CDR3 loop spans 18 amino acids. The ends lost 1 base at V and 4 bases at J; junction bases unmatched: 11. Germline V gene data show CDR1 as LNHNV and CDR2 as YYDKDF (reference sequence). The CDR3 DNA follows: TGTGCCACCAGCAGAGCTCCTAAGGGAGACAGGGGGTACAATGAGCAGTTCTTC. Protein: CATSRAPKGDRGYNEQFF.

V is TRBV20-1 and J is TRBJ2-7; a possible D gene is TRBD2 (6 bases). The germline V gene encodes CDR1 DFQATT and CDR2 SNEGSKA (reference sequence). The CDR3 runs 16 residues. V lost 0 bases and J 1 base, leaving 16 bases between the germline ends. The CDR3 DNA is TGCAGTGCTAGAGATCCGGCGGGACGGGGATCCTACGAGCAGTACTTC. Translation: CSARDPAGRGSYEQYF.

The CDR3 is CASSEYPGPGNSPLHF. CDR3 DNA: TGTGCCAGCAGTGAATACCCGGGACCAGGGAATTCACCCCTCCACTTT. The V call is TRBV25-1, the J call TRBJ1-6; D might be TRBD1 (5 bases). The CDR3 length is 16 residues. V lost 0 bases to trimming and J lost 7 bases, with 13 bases between them. Per germline, CDR1 MGHDK and CDR2 SYGVNS.

The chain recombines TRBV6-2 or TRBV6-3 with TRBJ1-3, with D possibly matching TRBD1 (5 bases). Germline CDR1 is MNHEY and CDR2 is SVGEGT. Trimming cost V 0 bases and J 0 bases, with 9 bases left between them. The CDR3 is 16 residues long. The CDR3 region is CASSYSQEPSGNTIYF. In DNA, the CDR3 is TGTGCCAGCAGTTACTCACAGGAGCCCTCTGGAAACACCATATATTTT.

J is TRBJ1-1 and V is TRBV5-4; possibly TRBD1 for D (6 bases). There are 13 residues in the CDR3. CDR1 is SGHNT and CDR2 is YYREEE in the germline V gene (reference sequence). V was trimmed by 4 bases and J by 3 bases, leaving 10 bases between them. The CDR3 loop is CASSRDTHTEAFF. In DNA, the CDR3 is TGTGCCAGCAGCCGGGACACCCACACTGAAGCTTTCTTT.

V and J are TRBV7-2 and TRBJ1-5; D is undetermined. Germline V lookup: CDR1 SGHTA, CDR2 FQGNSA. The CDR3 loop spans 15 amino acids. Trimming stripped 1 base from V and 5 bases from J, with 12 bases between. The chain's CDR3 is CASSLVWGLDQPQHF. The DNA of the CDR3 is TGTGCCAGCAGCTTAGTGTGGGGATTGGATCAGCCCCAGCATTTT.

The chain recombines TRBV12-3 or TRBV12-4 with TRBJ1-1; no reliable D call. The V gene lost 8 bases and the J gene lost 2 bases, with 12 bases spanning the gap. CDR3 length: 13 residues. CDR3 protein: CASAMAVNTEAFF. The CDR3, as DNA: TGTGCCAGCGCAATGGCGGTAAACACTGAAGCTTTCTTT.

The V call is TRBV18, the J call TRBJ1-3; D gene uncertain. The V gene's germline CDR1 is KGHSH and CDR2 LQKENI. The CDR3 is 16 amino acids. V was pared by 2 bases and J by 0 bases, with 11 bases between. This CDR3 reads CASSPLDTYSGNTIYF. The CDR3 region has the DNA TGTGCCAGCTCACCATTAGACACCTACTCTGGAAACACCATATATTTT. Together with reference TRBV18 and TRBJ1-3, the CDR3 gives the full variable domain: NAGVMQNPRHLVRRRGQEARLRCSPMKGHSHVYWYRQLPEEGLKFMVYLQKENIIDESGMPKERFSAEFPKEGPSILRIQQVVRGDSAAYFCASSPLDTYSGNTIYFGEGSWLTVV.

V gene TRBV7-3 combines with J gene TRBJ2-5; 10 positions agree with TRBD2. Germline V gene lookup returns CDR1 SGHTA and CDR2 FQGTGA. Losses at the gene ends were 0 bases for V and 7 bases for J; bases not matched to a gene: 5. The CDR3 consists of 15 residues. The CDR3 DNA reads TGTGCCAGCAGCTTAACCAGCGGGAGGGTTGGGACCCAGTACTTC. Translated: CASSLTSGRVGTQYF.

V is TRBV28 and J is TRBJ2-5; 12 bases are a match to TRBD2. Trimming cost V 5 bases and J 5 bases; bases outside gene matches: 9. CDR1 MDHEN and CDR2 SYDVKM come from the germline V gene. The length of the CDR3 is 16 residues. CDR3 coding DNA: TGTGCCAGCAGTGGACCGGGACTAGCGGGTGTGGAGACCCAGTACTTC. This gives the protein CASSGPGLAGVETQYF.

This chain connects TRBV7-3 to TRBJ1-5; D is unclear. The CDR3 has 15 residues. Trimming removed 3 bases from V and 2 bases from J, with 11 bases in between. The germline V gene encodes CDR1 SGHTA and CDR2 FQGTGA. The CDR3 loop is CASSFFCMGNQPQHF. CDR3 nucleotide sequence: TGTGCCAGCAGCTTTTTTTGCATGGGCAATCAGCCCCAGCATTTT.

The V and J genes are TRBV24-1 and TRBJ2-1; 10 positions match TRBD2. CDR1 and CDR2 from the germline V gene are KGHDR and SFDVKD. The CDR3 sequence is 15 residues long. After removal of 4 bases from V and 6 bases from J, the junction contained 5 bases not matched to a gene. The CDR3 region is CATSEPSGSLNEQFF. CDR3 nucleotide sequence: TGTGCCACCAGTGAACCTAGCGGGAGCCTCAATGAGCAGTTCTTC.

V usage is TRBV10-3 and J usage is TRBJ2-1, with a weak D call TRBD2 (6 bases). V gave up 6 bases and J gave up 0 bases, with 15 bases separating them. In germline, CDR1 is ENHRY, CDR2 SYGVKD. The CDR3 length is 16 residues. The chain's CDR3 is CAIRAPEEGSYNEQFF. The CDR3 DNA follows: TGTGCCATCAGGGCTCCTGAGGAGGGCTCCTACAATGAGCAGTTCTTC.

The V gene is TRBV7-9, the J gene TRBJ2-2; D not resolved. This CDR3 region has 16 residues. V was pared by 1 base and J by 2 bases, with 11 bases between. Germline V gives CDR1 SEHNR, CDR2 FQNEAQ (reference sequence). CDR3 nucleotides: TGTGCCAGCAGCTTAGTCGGGCAAGCAAACACCGGGGAGCTGTTTTTT. Translation: CASSLVGQANTGELFF.

The genes are TRBV29-1 and TRBJ1-1; 7 bases are a match to TRBD1. The CDR3 extends over 14 amino acids. J lost 5 bases, V lost 6 bases, and 12 bases had no gene match. Per germline, CDR1 SQVTM and CDR2 ANQGSEA. The CDR3 DNA is TGCAGCGTCGAACAGACAGGGAGTGTTACTGAAGCTTTCTTT. Its protein is CSVEQTGSVTEAFF.

The rearrangement uses TRBV24-1 and TRBJ2-5, with TRBD2 matching over 9 bases. Germline CDR1 and CDR2: KGHDR and SFDVKD. J lost 5 bases, V lost 4 bases, and 7 bases had no gene match. The CDR3 is made up of 15 amino acids. The CDR3 nucleotides are TGTGCCACCAGTGACCTGACTAGCGGAGGGGAGACCCAGTACTTC. Translated, it gives CATSDLTSGGETQYF.